Below are 5 T cell receptor delta chains sequenced from a single sample in a study of γδ T cells in repeated Plasmodium falciparum infection. TCRdb reanalysed the multiplex PCR reads with CATT. This sample carries about 89,000 delta-chain clones, about 1.5% of them seen once, and the ten largest clones take about 10%. Vgamma9/Vdelta2+ and Vdelta2-negative gammadelta T cells were flow-sorted from PBMC for bulk sequencing. Sequencing was done on a sample of gamma-delta T cells from blood. These receptors originate from a pool of human donors (malaria-infected and uninfected, not separated).

Regarding this clone: Given a far larger clone just one base away, this is likely a sequencing read error. The sample carries other DNA sequences with the same CDR3. This rearrangement joins TRDV2 to TRDJ1; 12 bases fit TRDD3. The J gene, not given by TCRdb, was assigned here from a germline match of the nucleotide sequence. In germline, CDR1 is GEAIGNYY, CDR2 EKD. The CDR3 runs 21 residues. Written as DNA, the CDR3 is TGTGCCTGTGACCTTAAGGCCTTCCTAAGTACTGGGGGATACCCCACCGACAAACTCATCTTT. Protein: CACDLKAFLSTGGYPTDKLIF.

This clone was observed a few times. The protein that TCRdb holds for this DNA derives from a much larger clone and differs from the translated DNA at residue 11, which likely indicates a read error; the protein shown here is translated from the DNA. There is no J gene call, but TRDV2 is given as the V gene; the D call of TRDD3 is as the table states it, not checked on the DNA. The CDR3 is 21 amino acids. Germline CDR1 is GEAIGNYY and CDR2 is EKD. The chain's CDR3 is CACDTDNWGIHVLPITPPRIF. The CDR3 bases are TGTGCCTGTGACACCGACAACTGGGGGATACACGTCTTACCAATCACACCCCCTCGGATCTTT.

A few counts support this clone. TCRdb's entry gives the protein of a much larger clone, which mismatches this DNA's translation at residue 13, likely from a read error; the protein reported here is translated from the DNA. The rearrangement links TRDV1 to TRDJ1, with 10 nucleotides matching TRDD3. TCRdb gives no J gene; it was assigned here by matching the DNA to germline. Losses at the gene ends were 0 bases for V and 0 bases for J; bases not matched to a gene: 22. The CDR3 contains 23 residues. Germline V CDR1 and CDR2: TSWWSYY, QGS. The CDR3 is CALGELRRGPTPRWGIHTDKLIF. CDR3 sequence (DNA): TGTGCTCTTGGGGAACTTAGGCGTGGCCCTACGCCTCGGTGGGGGATACACACCGATAAACTCATCTTT.

This clone was seen only a few times. The protein TCRdb lists belongs to a much larger clone and differs from this DNA's translation at residue 16, which points to a read error; the protein shown is made from the DNA. The J gene is TRDJ1, the V gene TRDV2; 12 nucleotides line up with TRDD3. Here the J gene was assigned by germline matching of the DNA, as TCRdb has none. Per germline, CDR1 GEAIGNYY and CDR2 EKD. The CDR3 contains 21 residues. The trim removed 0 bases at V and 3 bases at J, leaving 19 bases unmatched. In DNA, the CDR3 is TGTGCCTGTGACACCGAATGCACTGGGGGATACAACGGAGGGTACGCCGATAAACTCATCTTT. Translated: CACDTECTGGYNGGYADKLIF.

The table lists this clone with a few counts. This DNA translates differently at residue 5 from the TCRdb protein, which is that of a much larger clone; a read error is likely, and the protein shown is the DNA's own translation. The chain couples TRDV1 to TRDJ1, with 9 nucleotides matching TRDD3. Since TCRdb gives no J gene, matching the DNA to germline was used here to assign it. V trimming: 5 bases; J trimming: 0 bases; junction bases outside the gene matches: 22. The CDR3 length is 21 residues. CDR1 and CDR2 from the germline V gene are TSWWSYY and QGS. CDR3 region: CALGLRLLPGIRSGYTDKLIF. CDR3 sequence (DNA): TGTGCTCTTGGGCTTCGCCTTCTCCCGGGGATACGGTCCGGTTACACCGATAAACTCATCTTT.